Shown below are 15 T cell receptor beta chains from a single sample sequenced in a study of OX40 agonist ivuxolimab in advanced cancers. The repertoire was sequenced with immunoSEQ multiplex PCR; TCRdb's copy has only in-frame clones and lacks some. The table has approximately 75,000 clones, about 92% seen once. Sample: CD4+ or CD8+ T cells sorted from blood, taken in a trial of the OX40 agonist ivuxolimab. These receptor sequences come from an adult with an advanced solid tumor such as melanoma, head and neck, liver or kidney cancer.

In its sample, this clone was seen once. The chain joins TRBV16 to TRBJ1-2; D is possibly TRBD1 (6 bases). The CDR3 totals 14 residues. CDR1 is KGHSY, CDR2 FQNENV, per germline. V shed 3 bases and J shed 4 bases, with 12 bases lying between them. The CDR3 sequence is CASSQQGTTYGYTF. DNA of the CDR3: TGTGCCAGCAGCCAGCAAGGGACAACCTATGGCTACACCTTC.

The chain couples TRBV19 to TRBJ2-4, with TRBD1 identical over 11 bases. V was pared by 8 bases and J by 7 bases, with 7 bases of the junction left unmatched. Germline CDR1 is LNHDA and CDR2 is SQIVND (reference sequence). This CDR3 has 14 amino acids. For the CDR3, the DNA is TGTGCCAGTCAGGGACAGGGGGATAGGAACATTCAGTACTTC. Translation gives CASQGQGDRNIQYF.

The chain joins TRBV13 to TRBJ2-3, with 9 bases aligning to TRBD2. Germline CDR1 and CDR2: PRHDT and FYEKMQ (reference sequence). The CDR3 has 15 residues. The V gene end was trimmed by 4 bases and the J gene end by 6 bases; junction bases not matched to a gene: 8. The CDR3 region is CASSYRSSGGDTQYF. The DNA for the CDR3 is TGTGCCAGCAGCTACAGAAGTAGCGGGGGTGATACGCAGTATTTT. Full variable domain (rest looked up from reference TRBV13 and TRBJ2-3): AAGVIQSPRHLIKEKRETATLKCYPIPRHDTVYWYQQGPGQDPQFLISFYEKMQSDKGSIPDRFSAQQFSDYHSELNMSSLELGDSALYFCASSYRSSGGDTQYFGPGTRLTVL.

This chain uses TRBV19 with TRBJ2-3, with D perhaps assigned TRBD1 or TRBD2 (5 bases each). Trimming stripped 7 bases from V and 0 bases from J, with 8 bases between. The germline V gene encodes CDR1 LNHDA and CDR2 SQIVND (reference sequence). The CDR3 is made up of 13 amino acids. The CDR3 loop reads CASMGDSTDTQYF. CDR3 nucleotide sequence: TGTGCCAGTATGGGGGATAGCACAGATACGCAGTATTTT. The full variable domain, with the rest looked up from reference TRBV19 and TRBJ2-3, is DGGITQSPKYLFRKEGQNVTLSCEQNLNHDAMYWYRQDPGQGLRLIYYSQIVNDFQKGDIAEGYSVSREKKESFPLTVTSAQKNPTAFYLCASMGDSTDTQYFGPGTRLTVL.

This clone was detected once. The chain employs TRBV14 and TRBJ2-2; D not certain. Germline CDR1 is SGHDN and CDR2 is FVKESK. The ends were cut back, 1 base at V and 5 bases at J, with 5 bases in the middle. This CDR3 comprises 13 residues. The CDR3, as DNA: TGTGCCAGCAGCCAAGCTGGGACCGGGGAGCTGTTTTTT. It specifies CASSQAGTGELFF.

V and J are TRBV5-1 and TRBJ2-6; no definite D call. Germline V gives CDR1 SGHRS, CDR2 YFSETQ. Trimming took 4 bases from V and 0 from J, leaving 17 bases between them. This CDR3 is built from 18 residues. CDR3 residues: CASSPTHYTNSGANVLTF. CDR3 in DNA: TGCGCCAGCAGCCCCACCCACTATACTAACTCTGGGGCCAACGTCCTGACTTTC.

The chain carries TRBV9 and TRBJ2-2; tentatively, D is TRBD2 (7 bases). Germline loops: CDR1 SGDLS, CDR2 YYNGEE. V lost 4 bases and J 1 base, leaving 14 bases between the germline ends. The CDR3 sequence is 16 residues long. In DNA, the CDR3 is TGTGCCAGCAGCCTCCGGGGGGACATGAACACCGGGGAGCTGTTTTTT. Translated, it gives CASSLRGDMNTGELFF.

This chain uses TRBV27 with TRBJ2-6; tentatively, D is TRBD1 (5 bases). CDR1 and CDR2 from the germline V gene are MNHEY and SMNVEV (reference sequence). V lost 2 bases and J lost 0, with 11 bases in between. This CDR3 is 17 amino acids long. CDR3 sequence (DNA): TGTGCCAGCAGTTTAGGGGCTAGTAGCTCTGGGGCCAACGTCCTGACTTTC. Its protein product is CASSLGASSSGANVLTF.

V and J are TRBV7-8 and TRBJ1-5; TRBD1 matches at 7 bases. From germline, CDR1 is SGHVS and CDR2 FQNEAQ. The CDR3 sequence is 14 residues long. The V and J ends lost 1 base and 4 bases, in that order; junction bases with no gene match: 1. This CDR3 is CASSLEQGNQPQHF. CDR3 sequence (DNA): TGTGCCAGCAGCTTAGAACAGGGGAATCAGCCCCAGCATTTT.

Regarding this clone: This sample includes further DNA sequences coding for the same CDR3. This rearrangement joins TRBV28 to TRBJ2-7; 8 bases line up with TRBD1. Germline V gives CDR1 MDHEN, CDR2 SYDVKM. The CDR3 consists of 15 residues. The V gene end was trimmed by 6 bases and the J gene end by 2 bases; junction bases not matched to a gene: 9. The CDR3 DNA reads TGTGCCAGCAGAACGCCGGGACAGGCAACCTACGAGCAGTACTTC. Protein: CASRTPGQATYEQYF.

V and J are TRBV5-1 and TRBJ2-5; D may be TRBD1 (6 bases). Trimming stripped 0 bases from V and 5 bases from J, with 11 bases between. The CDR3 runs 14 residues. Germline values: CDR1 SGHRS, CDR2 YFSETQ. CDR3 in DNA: TGCGCCAGCAGCTTGGCGGGGACATTGGAGACCCAGTACTTC. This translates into CASSLAGTLETQYF.

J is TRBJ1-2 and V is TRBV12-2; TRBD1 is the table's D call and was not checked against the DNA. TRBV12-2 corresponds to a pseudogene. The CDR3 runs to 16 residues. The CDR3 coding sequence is TGTGCAAGTCGCTTAGCCGCGGGACAGGCACCCTATGGCTACACCTTC. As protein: CASRLAAGQAPYGYTF.

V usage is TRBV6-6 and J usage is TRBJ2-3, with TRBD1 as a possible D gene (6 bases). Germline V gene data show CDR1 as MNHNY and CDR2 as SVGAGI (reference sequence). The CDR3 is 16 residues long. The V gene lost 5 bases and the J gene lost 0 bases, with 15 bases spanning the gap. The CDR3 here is CASSTSGTLSTDTQYF. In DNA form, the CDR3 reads TGTGCCAGCAGTACCTCCGGGACACTCAGCACAGATACGCAGTATTTT.

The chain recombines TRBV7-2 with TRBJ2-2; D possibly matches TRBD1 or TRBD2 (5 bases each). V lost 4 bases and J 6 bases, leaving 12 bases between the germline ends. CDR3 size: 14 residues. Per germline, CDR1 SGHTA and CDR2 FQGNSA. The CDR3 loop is CASSSGGGAGELFF. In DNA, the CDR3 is TGTGCCAGCAGCTCTGGGGGTGGGGCCGGGGAGCTGTTTTTT. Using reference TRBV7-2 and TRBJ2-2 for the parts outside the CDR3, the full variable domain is GAGVSQSPSNKVTEKGKDVELRCDPISGHTALYWYRQSLGQGLEFLIYFQGNSAPDKSGLPSDRFSAERTGGSVSTLTIQRTQQEDSAVYLCASSSGGGAGELFFGEGSRLTVL.

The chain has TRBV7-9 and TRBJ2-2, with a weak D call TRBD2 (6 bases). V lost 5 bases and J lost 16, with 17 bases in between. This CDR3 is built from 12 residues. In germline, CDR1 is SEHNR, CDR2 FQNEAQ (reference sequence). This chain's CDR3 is CASSLRKEGWFF. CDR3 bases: TGTGCCAGCAGCCTGCGGAAGGAGGGGTGGTTTTTT.